The entry below describes one T cell receptor (beta chain). Study processing details: Amplified reference gene primers provided the basis for estimating nucleated cell counts. TCRdb's table, derived via immunoSEQ multiplex PCR, lists solely in-frame clones and lacks some. That table supplies the V and J calls and clone size; D and trimming were determined from the DNA. The data show approximately 140,000 clones, 80% to 90% seen once. The data originate from a study of blood T cell repertoires in COVID-19. CDR3 length: 15 amino acids. Trimming cost V 4 bases and J 2 bases; bases outside gene matches: 5. The germline gives CDR1 SQVTM, CDR2 ANQGSEA.

Sequences were obtained from peripheral blood. J is TRBJ2-1 and V is TRBV29-1; 10 positions match TRBD2. The receptor was derived from a man in his 70s with acute or convalescent COVID-19. DNA of the CDR3: TGCAGCGTTGGAGGACTAGCGGCCGCCTACAATGAGCAGTTCTTC. Protein sequence: CSVGGLAAAYNEQFF.